This TCR beta chain was observed in a study of blood T cells in healthy people across ages. In this sample, this clonotype turned up a few times. The antigen is unknown. The CDR3 sequence is 16 residues long. The V segment lost 8 bases and the J segment 0 bases; nucleotides outside the gene matches: 8. The V gene's germline CDR1 is SGHTA and CDR2 FQGNSA. The donors, healthy Caucasians from Russia, were aged roughly 6 to 100. General study findings and limits: Among T cells, TCR beta diversity per million cells dropped roughly linearly as age rose.

For the second PCR, which ran for about 6 to 11 cycles, a sample-barcoded 5' primer and a J-beta primer mix were used. In TCRdb, the 5' RACE reads were re-called with MiXCR into one record per CDR3 protein. Among over 1,500,000 distinct CDR3 sequences listed, roughly 50% were seen once. The chain is built from TRBV7-2 and TRBJ2-3, with 10 bases matching TRBD2. Sequenced: blood. The TCR sequence derives from a middle-aged woman in good health. The CDR3, as DNA: TGTGCCAGCCTCTCAAGCGGGGGGGGGAGCACAGATACGCAGTATTTT. Translated: CASLSSGGGSTDTQYF.